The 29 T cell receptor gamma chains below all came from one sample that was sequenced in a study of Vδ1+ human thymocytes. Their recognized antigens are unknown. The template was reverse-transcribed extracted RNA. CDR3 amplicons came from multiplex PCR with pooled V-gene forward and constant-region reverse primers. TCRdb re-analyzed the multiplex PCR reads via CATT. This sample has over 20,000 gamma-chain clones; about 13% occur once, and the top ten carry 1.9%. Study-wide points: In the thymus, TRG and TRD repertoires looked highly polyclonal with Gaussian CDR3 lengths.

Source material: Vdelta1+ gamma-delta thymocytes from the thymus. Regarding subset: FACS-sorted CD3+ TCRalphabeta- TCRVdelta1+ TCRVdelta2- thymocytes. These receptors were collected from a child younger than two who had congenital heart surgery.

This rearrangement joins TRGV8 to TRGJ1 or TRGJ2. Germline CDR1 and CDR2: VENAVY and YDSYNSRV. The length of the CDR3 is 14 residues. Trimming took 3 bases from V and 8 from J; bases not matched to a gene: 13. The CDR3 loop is CATWDPPSYHKKLF. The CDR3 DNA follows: TGTGCCACCTGGGATCCCCCATCGTATCATAAGAAACTCTTT.

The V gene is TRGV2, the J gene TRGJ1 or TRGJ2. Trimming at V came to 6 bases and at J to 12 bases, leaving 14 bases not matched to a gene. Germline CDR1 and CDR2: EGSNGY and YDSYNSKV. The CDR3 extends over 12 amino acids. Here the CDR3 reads CATWNGFSGKLF. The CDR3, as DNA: TGTGCCACCTGGAATGGGTTTTCCGGGAAACTCTTT.

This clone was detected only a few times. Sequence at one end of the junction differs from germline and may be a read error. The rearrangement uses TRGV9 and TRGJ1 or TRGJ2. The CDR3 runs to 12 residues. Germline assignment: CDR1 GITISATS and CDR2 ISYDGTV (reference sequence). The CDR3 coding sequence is TGTGCCTTGCGGGAGGTGAAATATAAGAAACTCTTT. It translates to CALREVKYKKLF.

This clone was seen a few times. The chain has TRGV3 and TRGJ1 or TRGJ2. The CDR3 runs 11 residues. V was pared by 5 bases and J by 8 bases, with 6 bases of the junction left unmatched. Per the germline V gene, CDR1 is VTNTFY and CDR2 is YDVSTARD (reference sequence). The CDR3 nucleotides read TGTGCCACCTGGGTTCAGGATAAGAAACTCTTT. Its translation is CATWVQDKKLF.

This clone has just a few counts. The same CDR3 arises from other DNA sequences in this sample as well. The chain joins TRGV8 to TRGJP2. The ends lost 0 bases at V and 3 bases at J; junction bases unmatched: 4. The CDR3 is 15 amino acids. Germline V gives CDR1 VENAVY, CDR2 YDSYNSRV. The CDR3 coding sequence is TGTGCCACCTGGGATAGGCTCGGTAGTGATTGGATCAAGACGTTT. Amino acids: CATWDRLGSDWIKTF.

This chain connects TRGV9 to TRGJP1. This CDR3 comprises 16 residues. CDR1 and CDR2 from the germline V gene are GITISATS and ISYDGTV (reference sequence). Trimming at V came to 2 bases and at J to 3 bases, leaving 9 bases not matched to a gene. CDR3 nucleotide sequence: TGTGCCTTGTGGGAGGCCCTCGCGGCCACTGGTTGGTTCAAGATATTT. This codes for CALWEALAATGWFKIF.

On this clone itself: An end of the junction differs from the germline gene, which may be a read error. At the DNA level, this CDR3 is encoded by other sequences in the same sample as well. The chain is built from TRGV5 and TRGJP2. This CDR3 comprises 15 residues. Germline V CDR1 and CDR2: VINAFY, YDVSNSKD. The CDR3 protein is CATWDRRGSDWIKTF. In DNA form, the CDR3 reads TGCGCCACCTGGGACAGGCGAGGGAGTGATTGGATCAAGACGTTT.

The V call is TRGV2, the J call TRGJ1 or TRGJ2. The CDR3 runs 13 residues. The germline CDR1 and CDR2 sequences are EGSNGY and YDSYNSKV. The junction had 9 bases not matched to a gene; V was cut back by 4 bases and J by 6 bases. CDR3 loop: CATWDGASYKKLF. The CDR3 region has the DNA TGTGCCACCTGGGATGGCGCCAGTTATAAGAAACTCTTT.

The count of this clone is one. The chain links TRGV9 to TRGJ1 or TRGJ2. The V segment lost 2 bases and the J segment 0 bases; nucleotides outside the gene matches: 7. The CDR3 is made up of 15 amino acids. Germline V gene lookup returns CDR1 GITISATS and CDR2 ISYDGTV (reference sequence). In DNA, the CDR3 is TGTGCCTTGTGGGAGGCGCCAATGAATTATTATAAGAAACTCTTT. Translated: CALWEAPMNYYKKLF.

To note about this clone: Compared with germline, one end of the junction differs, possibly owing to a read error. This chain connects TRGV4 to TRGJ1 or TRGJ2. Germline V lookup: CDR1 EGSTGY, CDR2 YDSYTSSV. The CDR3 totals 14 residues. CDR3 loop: CATWNNKAYYRKLF. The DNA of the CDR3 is TGTGCCACCTGGAATAACAAGGCGTATTATAGGAAACTCTTT.

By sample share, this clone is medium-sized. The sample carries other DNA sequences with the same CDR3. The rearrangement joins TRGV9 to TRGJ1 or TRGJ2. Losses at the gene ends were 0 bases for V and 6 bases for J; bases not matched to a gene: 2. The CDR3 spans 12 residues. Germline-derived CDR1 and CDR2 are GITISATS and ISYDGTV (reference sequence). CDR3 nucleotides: TGTGCCTTGTGGGAGGTGGGTTATAAGAAACTCTTT. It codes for CALWEVGYKKLF.

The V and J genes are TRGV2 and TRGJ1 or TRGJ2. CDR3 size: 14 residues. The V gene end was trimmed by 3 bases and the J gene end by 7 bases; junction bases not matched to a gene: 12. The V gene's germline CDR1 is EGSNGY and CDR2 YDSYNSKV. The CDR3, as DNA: TGTGCCACCTGGGACAGGTGTTCAGGGTATAAGAAACTCTTT. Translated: CATWDRCSGYKKLF.

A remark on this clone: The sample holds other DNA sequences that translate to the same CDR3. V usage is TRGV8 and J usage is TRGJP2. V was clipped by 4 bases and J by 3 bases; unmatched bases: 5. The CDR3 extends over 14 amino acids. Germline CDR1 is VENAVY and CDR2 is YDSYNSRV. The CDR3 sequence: CATWDRGSDWIKTF. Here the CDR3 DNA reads TGTGCCACCTGGGACCGGGGTAGTGATTGGATCAAGACGTTT.

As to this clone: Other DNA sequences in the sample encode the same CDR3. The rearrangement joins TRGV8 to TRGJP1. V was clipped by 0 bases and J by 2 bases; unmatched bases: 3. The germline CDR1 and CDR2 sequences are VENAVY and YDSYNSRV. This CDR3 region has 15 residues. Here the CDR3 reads CATWDRLTTGWFKIF. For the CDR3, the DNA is TGTGCCACCTGGGATAGGCTGACCACTGGTTGGTTCAAGATATTT.

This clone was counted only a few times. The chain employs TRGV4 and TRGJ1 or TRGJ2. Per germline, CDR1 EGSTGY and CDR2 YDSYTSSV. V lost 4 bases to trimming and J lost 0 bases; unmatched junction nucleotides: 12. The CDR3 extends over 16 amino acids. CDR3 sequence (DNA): TGTGCCACCTGGGAGGGGGCCACCCGGAATTATTATAAGAAACTCTTT. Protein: CATWEGATRNYYKKLF.

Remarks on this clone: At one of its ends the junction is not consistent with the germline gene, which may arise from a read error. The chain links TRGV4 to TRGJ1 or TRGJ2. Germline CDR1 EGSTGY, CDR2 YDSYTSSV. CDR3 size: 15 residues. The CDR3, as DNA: TGTGCCACCTGGAATGGGCCCGGGATTTATTATAAGAAACTCTTT. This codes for CATWNGPGIYYKKLF.

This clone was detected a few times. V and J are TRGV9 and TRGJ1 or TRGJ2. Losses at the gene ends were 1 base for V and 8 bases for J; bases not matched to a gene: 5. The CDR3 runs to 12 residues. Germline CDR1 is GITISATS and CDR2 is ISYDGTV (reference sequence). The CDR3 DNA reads TGTGCCTTGTGGGAGGTAAGCCATAAGAAACTCTTT. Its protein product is CALWEVSHKKLF.

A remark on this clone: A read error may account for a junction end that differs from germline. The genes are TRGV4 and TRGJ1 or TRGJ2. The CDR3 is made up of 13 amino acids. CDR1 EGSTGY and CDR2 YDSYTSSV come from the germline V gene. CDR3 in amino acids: CATWNGVGRKKLF. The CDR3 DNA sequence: TGTGCCACCTGGAATGGGGTTGGTAGGAAGAAACTCTTT.

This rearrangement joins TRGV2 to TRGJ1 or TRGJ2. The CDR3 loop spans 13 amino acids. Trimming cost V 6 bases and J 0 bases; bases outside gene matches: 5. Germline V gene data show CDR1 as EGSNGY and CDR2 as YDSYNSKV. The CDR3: CATWNSNYYKKLF. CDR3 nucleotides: TGTGCCACCTGGAACTCGAATTATTATAAGAAACTCTTT.

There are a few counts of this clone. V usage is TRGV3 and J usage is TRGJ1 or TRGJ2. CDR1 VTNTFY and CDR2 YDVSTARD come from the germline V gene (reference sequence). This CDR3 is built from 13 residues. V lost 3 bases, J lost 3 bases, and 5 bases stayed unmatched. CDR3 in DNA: TGTGCCACCTGGGACTGGAGTTATTATAAGAAACTCTTT. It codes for CATWDWSYYKKLF.

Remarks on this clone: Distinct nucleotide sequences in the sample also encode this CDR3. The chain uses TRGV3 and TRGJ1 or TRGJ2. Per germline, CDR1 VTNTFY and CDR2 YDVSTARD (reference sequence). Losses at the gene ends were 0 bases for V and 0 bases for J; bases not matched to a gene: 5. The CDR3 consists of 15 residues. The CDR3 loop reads CATWDRRGNYYKKLF. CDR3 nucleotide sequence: TGTGCCACCTGGGACAGGCGGGGGAATTATTATAAGAAACTCTTT.

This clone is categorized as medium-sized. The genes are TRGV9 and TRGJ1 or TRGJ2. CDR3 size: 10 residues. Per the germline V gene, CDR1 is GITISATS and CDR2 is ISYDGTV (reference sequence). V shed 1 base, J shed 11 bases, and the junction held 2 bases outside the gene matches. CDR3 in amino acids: CALWEVEKLF. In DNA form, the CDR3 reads TGTGCCTTGTGGGAGGTCGAGAAACTCTTT.

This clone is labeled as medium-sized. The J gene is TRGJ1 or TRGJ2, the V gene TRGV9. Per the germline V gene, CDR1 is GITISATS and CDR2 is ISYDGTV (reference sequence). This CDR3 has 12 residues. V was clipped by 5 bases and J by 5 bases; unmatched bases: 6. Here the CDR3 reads CALWVGDYKKLF. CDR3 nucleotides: TGTGCCTTGTGGGTAGGGGATTATAAGAAACTCTTT.

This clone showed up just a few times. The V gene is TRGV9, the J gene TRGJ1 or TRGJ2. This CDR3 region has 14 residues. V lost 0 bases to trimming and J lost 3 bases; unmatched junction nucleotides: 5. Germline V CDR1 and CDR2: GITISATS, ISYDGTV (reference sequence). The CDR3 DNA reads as TGTGCCTTGTGGGAGGTGCGTCGTTATTATAAGAAACTCTTT. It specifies CALWEVRRYYKKLF.

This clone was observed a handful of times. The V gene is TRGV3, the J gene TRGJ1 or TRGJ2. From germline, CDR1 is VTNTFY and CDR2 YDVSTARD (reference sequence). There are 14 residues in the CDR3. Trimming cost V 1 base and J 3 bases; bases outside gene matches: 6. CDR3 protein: CATWDSDSYYKKLF. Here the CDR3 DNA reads TGTGCCACCTGGGACAGCGATTCTTATTATAAGAAACTCTTT.

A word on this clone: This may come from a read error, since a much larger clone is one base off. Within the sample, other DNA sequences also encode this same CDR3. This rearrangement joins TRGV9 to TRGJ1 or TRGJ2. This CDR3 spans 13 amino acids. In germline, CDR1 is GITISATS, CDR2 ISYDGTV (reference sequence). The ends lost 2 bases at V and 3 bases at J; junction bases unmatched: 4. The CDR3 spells CALWEAIYYKKLF. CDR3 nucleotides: TGTGCCTTGTGGGAGGCGATTTATTATAAGAAACTCTTT.

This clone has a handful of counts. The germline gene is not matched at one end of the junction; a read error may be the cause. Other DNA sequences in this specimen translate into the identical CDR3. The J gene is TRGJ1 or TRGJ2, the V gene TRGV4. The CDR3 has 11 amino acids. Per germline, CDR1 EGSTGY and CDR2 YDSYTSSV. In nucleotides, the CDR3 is TGTGCCACCTGGAATGGGCCCAAGAAACTCTTT. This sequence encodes CATWNGPKKLF.

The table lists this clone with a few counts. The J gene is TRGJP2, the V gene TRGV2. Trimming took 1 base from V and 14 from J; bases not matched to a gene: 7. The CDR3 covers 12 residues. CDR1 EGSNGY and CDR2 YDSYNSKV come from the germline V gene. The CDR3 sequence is CATWDGVFIKTF. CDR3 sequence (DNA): TGTGCCACCTGGGACGGAGTTTTTATCAAGACGTTT.

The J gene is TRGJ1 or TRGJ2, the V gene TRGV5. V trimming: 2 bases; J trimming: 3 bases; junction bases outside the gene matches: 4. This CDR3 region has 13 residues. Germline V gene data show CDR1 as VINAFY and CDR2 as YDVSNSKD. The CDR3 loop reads CATWDTTYYKKLF. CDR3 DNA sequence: TGTGCCACCTGGGACACGACTTATTATAAGAAACTCTTT.